A single sample gave rise to the 21 T cell receptor beta chains below, sequenced in a study of blood T cell repertoires in COVID-19. This table comes from immunoSEQ multiplex PCR, and its TCRdb copy is limited to in-frame clones, with some not included. Among about 230,000 clones listed, approximately 82% were seen once. The sample was peripheral blood. The origin of the receptors is a middle-aged woman who had recovered from COVID-19.

As regards this clone: The sample contains more than one DNA sequence encoding this CDR3. The chain has TRBV12-3 or TRBV12-4 and TRBJ1-2; TRBD1 might be the D (6 bases). V dropped 6 bases and J dropped 4 bases, with 12 bases sitting between them. There are 13 residues in the CDR3. The CDR3 coding sequence is TGTGCCAGCAGCCTTGGACAGTTCTATGGCTACACCTTC. This codes for CASSLGQFYGYTF.

V and J are TRBV19 and TRBJ2-1; weak D call: TRBD2 (6 bases). The CDR3 is 14 residues long. The V gene lost 3 bases and the J gene lost 4 bases, with 10 bases spanning the gap. The germline gives CDR1 LNHDA, CDR2 SQIVND (reference sequence). DNA for the CDR3: TGTGCCAGTAGTATCGGGAGTCTTTACAATGAGCAGTTCTTC. Encoded protein: CASSIGSLYNEQFF. Variable domain in full (rest from reference TRBV19 and TRBJ2-1): DGGITQSPKYLFRKEGQNVTLSCEQNLNHDAMYWYRQDPGQGLRLIYYSQIVNDFQKGDIAEGYSVSREKKESFPLTVTSAQKNPTAFYLCASSIGSLYNEQFFGPGTRLTVL.

J is TRBJ2-2 and V is TRBV7-9, with TRBD2 matching over 9 bases. The V segment lost 7 bases and the J segment 4 bases; nucleotides outside the gene matches: 13. Germline-derived CDR1 and CDR2 are SEHNR and FQNEAQ (reference sequence). The CDR3 has 17 residues. This CDR3 reads CASNLGTSFMSTGELFF. The CDR3 nucleotides are TGTGCCAGCAACCTGGGGACTAGCTTTATGAGCACCGGGGAGCTGTTTTTT. The entire variable domain, with the rest obtained from reference TRBV7-9 and TRBJ2-2, is as follows: DTGVSQNPRHKITKRGQNVTFRCDPISEHNRLYWYRQTLGQGPEFLTYFQNEAQLEKSRLLSDRFSAERPKGSFSTLEIQRTEQGDSAMYLCASNLGTSFMSTGELFFGEGSRLTVL.

The table lists this clone with a count of one. Other DNA sequences in the same sample also yield this CDR3. The chain has TRBV10-1 and TRBJ1-1; 8 nucleotides align to TRBD1. In germline, CDR1 is WNHNN, CDR2 SYGVQD (reference sequence). The length of the CDR3 is 12 residues. The V gene end was trimmed by 8 bases and the J gene end by 3 bases; junction bases not matched to a gene: 2. CDR3 region: CASSGQDTEAFF. Written as DNA, the CDR3 is TGCGCCAGCTCGGGACAGGACACTGAAGCTTTCTTT.

The CDR3 bases are TGTGCCAGCTCTCCCGCAGGCCTTAGTGGCTACACCTTC. As protein: CASSPAGLSGYTF. J is TRBJ1-2 and V is TRBV12-3 or TRBV12-4, with D unclear. The CDR3 is 13 amino acids. Trimming left V 8 bases short and J 7 bases short, with 17 bases between.

The V gene is TRBV15, the J gene TRBJ2-3, with 9 nucleotides matching TRBD1. Germline CDR1 LNHNV, CDR2 YYDKDF (reference sequence). J lost 3 bases, V lost 2 bases, and 6 bases had no gene match. The CDR3 contains 16 residues. CDR3 protein: CATSRPGTGWTDTQYF. The CDR3 coding sequence is TGTGCCACCAGCAGACCCGGGACAGGGTGGACAGATACGCAGTATTTT.

This clone was detected once. The V and J genes are TRBV2 and TRBJ2-7, with TRBD1 identical over 8 bases. From germline, CDR1 is SNHLY and CDR2 FYNNEI. The length of the CDR3 is 16 residues. The trim removed 7 bases at V and 4 bases at J, leaving 15 bases unmatched. Here the CDR3 reads CASNPSSGTGQYEQYF. CDR3 nucleotides: TGTGCCAGCAACCCCTCCTCCGGGACAGGCCAATACGAGCAGTACTTC.

The chain joins TRBV6-5 to TRBJ2-7; a possible D gene is TRBD2 (6 bases). The CDR3 extends over 15 amino acids. V was cut by 6 bases and J by 0 bases, with 15 bases left in between. Germline lookup yields CDR1 MNHEY and CDR2 SVGAGI. CDR3 sequence (DNA): TGTGCCAGCAGGCGCACGGGACTGAGCTCCTACGAGCAGTACTTC. Its protein product is CASRRTGLSSYEQYF.

This clone was seen once. This chain links TRBV4-1 with TRBJ2-3; D perhaps matches TRBD2 (6 bases). The length of the CDR3 is 15 residues. V shed 3 bases and J shed 2 bases, with 12 bases lying between them. Germline CDR1 and CDR2: MGHRA and YSYEKL. CDR3 residues: CASSQESGDTDTQYF. CDR3 DNA sequence: TGCGCCAGCAGCCAGGAATCGGGGGACACAGATACGCAGTATTTT.

The gene calls are TRBV10-3 and TRBJ1-2; D ambiguous. Germline CDR1 ENHRY, CDR2 SYGVKD. The V gene lost 6 bases and the J gene lost 8 bases, with 19 bases spanning the gap. The CDR3 length is 14 residues. As DNA, the CDR3 is TGTGCCATCAGAGTCGACAACAGTGGGTCCGGCTACACCTTC. Translated, it gives CAIRVDNSGSGYTF.

V and J are TRBV2 and TRBJ1-1; TRBD1 matches at 7 bases. This CDR3 region has 15 residues. With 4 bases clipped from V and 8 bases from J, the junction kept 13 bases outside the gene matches. Germline CDR1 SNHLY, CDR2 FYNNEI. CDR3 region: CASSVPVGGTVEAFF. The CDR3 coding sequence is TGTGCCAGCAGTGTCCCTGTAGGAGGGACAGTCGAAGCTTTCTTT.

This sequence joins TRBV5-4 and TRBJ2-5, with no clear D. The V end was cut by 4 bases, the J end by 5 bases, with 12 bases between. Germline assignment: CDR1 SGHNT and CDR2 YYREEE (reference sequence). The CDR3 is made up of 13 amino acids. The chain's CDR3 is CASSPIDSETQYF. The CDR3 bases are TGTGCCAGCAGCCCCATAGATTCGGAGACCCAGTACTTC.

This chain joins TRBV27 and TRBJ2-7, with 9 bases that match TRBD2. V trimming: 5 bases; J trimming: 6 bases; junction bases outside the gene matches: 11. Germline lookup yields CDR1 MNHEY and CDR2 SMNVEV (reference sequence). This CDR3 is built from 15 residues. This CDR3 is CASSLYGGGVVEQYF. DNA for the CDR3: TGTGCCAGCAGTCTCTACGGCGGGGGGGTTGTCGAGCAGTACTTC.

Only one count was recorded for this clone. The chain joins TRBV6-5 to TRBJ1-4; D is unclear. V was trimmed by 4 bases and J by 5 bases, leaving 5 bases between them. Germline CDR1 reads MNHEY; CDR2 reads SVGAGI. The CDR3 runs to 12 residues. CDR3 sequence: CASSFLNEKLFF. The CDR3 bases are TGTGCCAGCAGTTTTTTAAATGAAAAACTGTTTTTT.

This chain joins TRBV3-1 (or the pseudogene TRBV3-2) and TRBJ2-1; D perhaps matches TRBD2 (7 bases). With 5 bases removed from V and 7 bases from J, the gap between germline ends came to 15 bases. This CDR3 region has 14 residues. Germline values: CDR1 LGHDT, CDR2 YNNKEL (reference sequence). The CDR3 DNA is TGTGCCAGCAGCGCCACGGGGGGCCGGAATGAGCAGTTCTTC. Its translation is CASSATGGRNEQFF.

This chain links TRBV2 with TRBJ2-7, with 7 bases lining up with TRBD1. Germline CDR1 is SNHLY and CDR2 is FYNNEI. V lost 5 bases and J lost 8; bases outside the gene matches: 3. The CDR3 spans 11 residues. This CDR3 is CASSPGQQQYF. The CDR3 DNA reads TGTGCCAGCAGTCCGGGACAGCAGCAGTACTTC.

The rearrangement uses TRBV9 and TRBJ1-2; the D is unclear. The CDR3 sequence is 13 residues long. Per germline, CDR1 SGDLS and CDR2 YYNGEE. V lost 2 bases and J 3 bases, leaving 8 bases between the germline ends. The CDR3 here is CASSVGSDYGYTF. The CDR3 DNA follows: TGTGCCAGCAGCGTTGGTAGCGACTATGGCTACACCTTC.

The V and J genes are TRBV28 and TRBJ2-4, with 8 bases matching TRBD1. This CDR3 comprises 13 residues. CDR1 and CDR2 from the germline V gene are MDHEN and SYDVKM. V was clipped by 6 bases and J by 3 bases; unmatched bases: 1. The CDR3 DNA reads TGTGCCAGCAGGGGACAGGACAAAAACATTCAGTACTTC. It specifies CASRGQDKNIQYF.

The chain combines TRBV2 with TRBJ1-1; 8 bases line up with TRBD1. J lost 7 bases, V lost 8 bases, and 15 bases had no gene match. Per the germline V gene, CDR1 is SNHLY and CDR2 is FYNNEI. The CDR3 contains 15 residues. The CDR3 loop is CASSLGGRGQNEAFF. The DNA of the CDR3 is TGTGCCAGCTCCTTGGGGGGCAGGGGGCAGAATGAAGCTTTCTTT.

This clone came up many times. The chain uses TRBV7-9 and TRBJ1-5; 9 bases match TRBD1. The CDR3 length is 15 residues. Trimming took 4 bases from V and 0 from J; bases not matched to a gene: 1. CDR1 and CDR2 from the germline V gene are SEHNR and FQNEAQ (reference sequence). The DNA for the CDR3 is TGTGCCAGCAGCTGGGGACAGGGTAGCAATCAGCCCCAGCATTTT. It encodes CASSWGQGSNQPQHF.

This chain links TRBV3-1 (or the pseudogene TRBV3-2) with TRBJ1-2; 8 bases align to TRBD1. This CDR3 is built from 13 residues. The ends lost 5 bases at V and 8 bases at J; junction bases unmatched: 7. The germline V gene encodes CDR1 LGHDT and CDR2 YNNKEL (reference sequence). CDR3: CASSIQGAGGYTF. The CDR3 nucleotides read TGTGCCAGCAGCATTCAGGGGGCAGGCGGCTACACCTTC.